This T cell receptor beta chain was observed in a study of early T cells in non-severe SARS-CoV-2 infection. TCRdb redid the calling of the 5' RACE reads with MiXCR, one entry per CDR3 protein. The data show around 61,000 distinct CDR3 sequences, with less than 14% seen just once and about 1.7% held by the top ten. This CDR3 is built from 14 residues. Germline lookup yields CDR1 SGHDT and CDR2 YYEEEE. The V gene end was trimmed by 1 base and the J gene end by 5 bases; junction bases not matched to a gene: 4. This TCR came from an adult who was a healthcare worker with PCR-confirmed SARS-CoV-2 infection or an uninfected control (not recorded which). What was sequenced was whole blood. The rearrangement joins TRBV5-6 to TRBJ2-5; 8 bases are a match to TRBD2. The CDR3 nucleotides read TGTGCCAGCAGCTTGCGCGCGGGGGGTGAGACCCAGTACTTC. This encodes CASSLRAGGETQYF.